This TCR beta chain stems from a study of T-cell memory formation after mild COVID-19. Findings and limits, study-wide: CM and EM subsets held most contracting CD4+ clones; EMRA held CD8+ ones.

The V end was cut by 6 bases, the J end by 5 bases, with 11 bases between. The CDR3 length is 13 residues. CDR1 is ENHRY and CDR2 is SYGVKD in the germline V gene. Each CDR3 protein gets one entry after TCRdb re-called the 5' RACE reads with MiXCR. The top ten hold around a fifth of the sample, which has about 360,000 distinct CDR3 sequences, 14% seen once. Points on this clonotype: What it binds is unknown.

The chain couples TRBV10-3 to TRBJ2-1, with a possible D match to TRBD1 (5 bases). The receptor was derived from a man in his late teens or twenties who had mild COVID-19 (a few samples of this study predate the infection). Cell type and time point are not known. The sample was PBMCs or a T cell subset sorted from them (not recorded which). Here the CDR3 DNA reads TGTGCCATCAGCAGACAGTCCCACAATGAGCAGTTCTTC. Its translation is CAISRQSHNEQFF.